The T cell receptor beta chain under discussion was sequenced for a study of blood T cell repertoires in COVID-19. Study as a whole: COVID-19 samples, acute and convalescent, were from the United States, Italy and Spain. PBMCs, B-cell-depleted T cells, or T cells provided the cDNA or gDNA that made up the material.

This table comes from immunoSEQ multiplex PCR, and its TCRdb copy is limited to in-frame clones, with some not included. The profile shows over 90,000 clones, 74% of them singletons. The V gene lost 5 bases and the J gene lost 4 bases, with 23 bases spanning the gap. The CDR3 runs to 17 residues. Germline CDR1 reads SNHLY; CDR2 reads FYNNEI. The source material was peripheral blood. This receptor was obtained from a man between 65 and 79 years old with COVID-19, enrolled during active disease. The J gene is TRBJ2-5, the V gene TRBV2; tentative D call: TRBD2 (6 bases). CDR3 sequence: CASSTTPEEGGGETQYF. CDR3 coding DNA: TGTGCCAGCAGTACCACCCCTGAGGAGGGTGGGGGAGAGACCCAGTACTTC.